This TCR beta chain is from a study of human T cells and chemical hapten exposure (dated by TCRdb to the early 2020s). Regarding the research as a whole: For sensitization, 2% DPC in acetone was applied to an approximately 2 cm by approximately 2 cm area of upper inner arm skin. Weekly therapeutic DPC doses were additionally applied to the scalp of patients throughout the approximately 24-week study period. Patch testing was performed on the upper back with Finn chambers containing 0.01% DPC, and the patch tests were scored after 6 days according to International Contact Dermatitis Research Group standards. The patient cohort, mostly female, included alopecia areata with under or over 50% scalp involvement, alopecia totalis and alopecia universalis. Libraries were combined into a pool for sequencing, and differences in TCR yield between samples came mainly from small differences in library volumes within the pool. Peripheral blood TCR repertoire changes were tracked in vivo in alopecia patients during primary and secondary sensitization to the hapten diphenylcyclopropenone (DPC). Blood samples were taken from patients before sensitization (week 0) and then at 2, 6 and about 24 weeks after DPC sensitization. For TCR sequencing, blood came from 25 to 35 alopecia patients at anywhere from one to four time points (pre-sensitization, 2, 6 and 24 weeks).

What the authors observed across the whole study: DPC sensitization did not change the number of TCRs with a frequency above 1 in 1000, and there was no evidence of changes in global repertoire structure. Repeated subsampling changed both the strength of the expansion versus patch-test correlation and the threshold at which the correlation became significant. Patch test score correlated positively with the number of PT1 expanded TCRs, reaching significance at thresholds 8, 16 and 32 but not at 4. Expanded TCRs formed significantly more large CDR3 similarity clusters than pre-sensitization or healthy control sets, consistent with antigen-driven responses. Alopecia, a presumed autoimmune disease, was present in all patients, so the immune response of the patients might differ from that of healthy individuals.

The library relied on RACE. Reads for this sample came from a NextSeq 500. During library preparation, unique molecular identifiers were attached to individual cDNA molecules so that TCRs could be counted in a quantitative, reproducible way. Each blood RNA sample was used to sequence both TCR alpha and TCR beta chains. Concerning the study's data processing: Samples had a median of approximately 93,000 TCRs, with a range from about 23,224 to 750,000. V, J and CDR3 annotation of the TCR reads was carried out using the Decombinator software suite. For the PS versus PT1 abundance plots, all samples were subsampled to the same number of TCRs (28,000). Expanded TCRs were defined as absent before sensitization and observed at least eight times at the 2-week time point. The public reads were reanalyzed by TCRdb: fastp trimming at Q25, MiXCR alignment, in-frame beta chains only. Entries that share a CDR3 protein sequence are merged under the most common genes and DNA. These V and J calls originate from TCRdb's pipeline instead of the authors' own analysis. The sample data list a few hundred thousand distinct CDR3 sequences, and more than 6.5% of these were observed just once. The ten top clones hold 2% to 2.5% of the sample.

Concerning this clonotype: The antigen it recognizes is unknown. Nothing much larger sits one base from this clone, and base qualities are not available.

The sample's time point, from its label and the paper: pre-sensitization, week 0. What the treatment or condition label conveys for this sample: therapeutic diphenylcyclopropenone sensitization with weekly scalp DPC. At every patch-test visit, the blood draw took place before the patch test was put on. Patients were eligible if aged 18 to 70, diagnosed with alopecia and judged suitable for DPC therapy, and pregnant patients were excluded. Total RNA was extracted from unfractionated whole blood collected in Tempus Blood RNA tubes. The sample here was whole blood, taken in connection with sensitization to the hapten diphenylcyclopropenone (DPC). This receptor was obtained from a middle-aged woman with alopecia areata. Some clones in this sample may be carry-over from other donors' samples.

Read as DNA, the sequence is TGTGCCAGCCCCCAGGGCGGGGGTCTCTCCTACGAGCAGTACTTC. It translates to CASPQGGGLSYEQYF. The V gene is TRBV21-1 and the J gene is TRBJ2-7; the table's TRBD1 call for D was not verified on the DNA. TRBV21-1 is assigned pseudogene status. The CDR3 starts with the cysteine, ends with the phenylalanine, and has 15 residues. Of the read, only the CDR3 DNA is kept; its 45 bases are in frame from base 1.